These 10 T cell receptor beta chains originate from one sample sequenced in a study of T cells after yellow fever vaccination. TCRdb called the 5' RACE reads again in MiXCR, with one record for every CDR3 protein. This sample has hundreds of thousands of distinct CDR3 sequences, with about 19% found just once. The material was PBMCs, obtained before the yellow fever booster vaccination. The receptors here all came from a man younger than 35 who received the YFV17D yellow fever vaccine.

This clonotype was seen more than once but under ten times. This chain connects TRBV14 to TRBJ2-1; a weak D match, TRBD1 (6 bases). Trimming shortened V by 4 bases and J by 6 bases, and 16 bases separated the two germline ends. The CDR3 consists of 15 residues. CDR1 is SGHDN and CDR2 is FVKESK in the germline V gene. The DNA for the CDR3 is TGTGCCAGCAGCCTCGTGAGACAGGTGCCCAATGAGCAGTTCTTC. It is translated as CASSLVRQVPNEQFF.

This clonotype has just a few counts. The chain has TRBV15 and TRBJ1-4; tentative D call: TRBD1 (5 bases). The CDR3 loop spans 15 amino acids. The V end was cut by 3 bases, the J end by 7 bases, with 15 bases between. Germline values: CDR1 LNHNV, CDR2 YYDKDF (reference sequence). CDR3: CATSRALGAVEKLFF. CDR3 sequence (DNA): TGTGCCACCAGCAGGGCCCTTGGGGCAGTTGAAAAACTGTTTTTT.

The chain carries TRBV5-1 and TRBJ1-2, with D hard to call. Trimming cost V 0 bases and J 3 bases, with 12 bases left between them. This CDR3 is built from 15 residues. CDR1 and CDR2 (germline): SGHRS, YFSETQ. The CDR3 reads CASSLGLWGDYGYTF. CDR3 nucleotides: TGCGCCAGCAGCTTGGGACTCTGGGGAGACTATGGCTACACCTTC.

The chain combines TRBV20-1 with TRBJ2-7; 9 positions match TRBD1. CDR1 DFQATT and CDR2 SNEGSKA come from the germline V gene (reference sequence). This CDR3 has 14 residues. J lost 2 bases, V lost 5 bases, and 7 bases had no gene match. The CDR3, as DNA: TGCAGTGCTTTCCCCGGGACAGGGCCCTACGAGCAGTACGTC. This encodes CSAFPGTGPYEQYV.

This clonotype was counted between two and nine times. The chain links TRBV20-1 to TRBJ2-5, with 7 bases fitting TRBD1. The ends lost 3 bases at V and 2 bases at J; junction bases unmatched: 3. Germline V gene lookup returns CDR1 DFQATT and CDR2 SNEGSKA (reference sequence). The CDR3 runs 13 residues. The CDR3 DNA reads as TGCAGTGCTAGCAAGGGACAGCAAGAGACCCAGTACTTC. Its translation is CSASKGQQETQYF.

This clonotype was recorded a few times. The rearrangement links TRBV4-2 to TRBJ2-1; D may correspond to TRBD1 or TRBD2 (5 bases each). Germline lookup yields CDR1 LGHNA and CDR2 YNFKEQ. The CDR3 runs to 15 residues. The V end was cut by 7 bases, the J end by 5 bases, with 18 bases between. The CDR3 DNA sequence: TGTGCCAGCAACACCCGTGGGGGAGCAAACAATGAGCAGTTCTTC. Translation gives CASNTRGGANNEQFF.

CDR3 nucleotide sequence: TGTGCCAGCAGCTCTAATAAACAGGGGGCCCAAGAACCTAATTCACCCCTCCACTTT. Translation gives CASSSNKQGAQEPNSPLHF. This chain uses TRBV7-9 with TRBJ1-6, with 9 bases fitting TRBD1. With V trimmed by 4 bases and J by 6 bases, 16 bases remained unmatched. The germline V gene encodes CDR1 SEHNR and CDR2 FQNEAQ (reference sequence). This CDR3 has 19 residues.

This clonotype was seen a few times. The J gene is TRBJ1-1, the V gene TRBV20-1, with D possibly matching TRBD1 (5 bases). Germline assignment: CDR1 DFQATT and CDR2 SNEGSKA (reference sequence). Trimming pared 6 bases from V and 1 base from J, leaving 15 bases between. The CDR3 runs 14 residues. The CDR3 is CSAPGGVSNTEAFF. The CDR3 DNA is TGCAGTGCGCCGGGGGGGGTCTCGAACACTGAAGCTTTCTTT.

This clonotype showed up just a few times. This chain uses TRBV27 with TRBJ2-3; D is unresolved. Trimming stripped 3 bases from V and 6 bases from J, with 10 bases between. Looked up from germline, CDR1 is MNHEY and CDR2 is SMNVEV (reference sequence). This CDR3 is 13 amino acids long. CDR3 amino acids: CASSFGQLDTQYF. The CDR3 DNA sequence: TGTGCCAGCAGTTTCGGGCAGCTGGATACGCAGTATTTT.

The chain links TRBV19 to TRBJ2-1; the match to TRBD2 covers 7 bases. The CDR3 runs 15 residues. V shed 3 bases, J shed 2 bases, and the junction held 4 bases outside the gene matches. Looked up from germline, CDR1 is LNHDA and CDR2 is SQIVND (reference sequence). For the CDR3, the DNA is TGTGCCAGTAGTATCATCGGGGGGACCTACAATGAGCAGTTCTTC. It translates to CASSIIGGTYNEQFF.